This T cell receptor (beta chain) was documented in a study of T cells in localized non-small cell lung cancer. V was pared by 3 bases and J by 7 bases, with 12 bases between. Germline values: CDR1 SNHLY, CDR2 FYNNEI. This CDR3 contains 14 residues. This table comes from immunoSEQ multiplex PCR, and its TCRdb copy is limited to in-frame clones, with some not included. The sample yields over 45,000 clones, more than 85% seen once. The rearrangement uses TRBV2 and TRBJ1-4; D possibly corresponds to TRBD1 (6 bases). The TCR was taken from a female donor with stage II lung adenocarcinoma. The source material was PBMCs, sampled before any cancer treatment. The CDR3 protein is CASSDQGLGEKLFF. The CDR3 bases are TGTGCCAGCAGTGACCAGGGGTTGGGTGAAAAACTGTTTTTT. The whole variable domain, remainder taken from reference TRBV2 and TRBJ1-4, is EPEVTQTPSHQVTQMGQEVILRCVPISNHLYFYWYRQILGQKVEFLVSFYNNEISEKSEIFDDQFSVERPDGSNFTLKIRSTKLEDSAMYFCASSDQGLGEKLFFGSGTQLSVL.